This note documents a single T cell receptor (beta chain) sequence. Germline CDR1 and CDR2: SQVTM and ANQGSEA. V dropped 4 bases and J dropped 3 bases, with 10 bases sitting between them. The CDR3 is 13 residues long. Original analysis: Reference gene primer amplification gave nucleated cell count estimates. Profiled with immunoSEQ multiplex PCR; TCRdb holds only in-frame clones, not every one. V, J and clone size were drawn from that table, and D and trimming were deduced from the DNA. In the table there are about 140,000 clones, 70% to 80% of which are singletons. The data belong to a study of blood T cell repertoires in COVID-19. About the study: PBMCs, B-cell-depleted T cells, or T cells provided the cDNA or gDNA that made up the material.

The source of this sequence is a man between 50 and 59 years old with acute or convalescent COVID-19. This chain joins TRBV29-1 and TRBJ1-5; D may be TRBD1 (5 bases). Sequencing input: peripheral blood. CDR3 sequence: CSVADSSNQPQHF. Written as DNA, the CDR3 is TGCAGCGTTGCCGACAGTTCCAATCAGCCCCAGCATTTT.